This TCR beta chain derives from a study of a mutant IDH1 vaccine in newly diagnosed glioma. Study information: The patients received vaccinations eight times, in weeks 1, 3, 5, 7, 11, 15, 19 and 23. Patients got radiotherapy, temozolomide, or both beforehand, and most got both. In some groups vaccination began 4-6 weeks post-radiotherapy; others received it with temozolomide. The study's findings and limits: Pseudoprogression seemed unlinked to shifts in top peripheral T cell clonotypes.

Sequencing used immunoSEQ multiplex PCR; TCRdb keeps in-frame clones, though not all of them. The profile shows 110,000 or so clones, about nine tenths of them singletons. From germline, CDR1 is SGHRS and CDR2 YFSETQ. The length of the CDR3 is 14 residues. After removal of 4 bases from V and 2 bases from J, the junction contained 5 bases not matched to a gene. About this clone: What it binds is not known.

Time point of the sample: week 11, during vaccination. Alongside topical imiquimod, each dose of vaccine comprised 300 ug of mutant IDH1 20-mer peptide. Sample: PBMCs, taken from a glioma patient whose treatment included an IDH1 peptide vaccine. The origin of this receptor is a woman in her forties or fifties with glioma. The chain links TRBV5-1 to TRBJ2-7; TRBD1 agrees at 8 bases. In nucleotides, the CDR3 is TGCGCCAGCAGCGGAACGACAGGGGCCTACGAGCAGTACTTC. As protein: CASSGTTGAYEQYF.